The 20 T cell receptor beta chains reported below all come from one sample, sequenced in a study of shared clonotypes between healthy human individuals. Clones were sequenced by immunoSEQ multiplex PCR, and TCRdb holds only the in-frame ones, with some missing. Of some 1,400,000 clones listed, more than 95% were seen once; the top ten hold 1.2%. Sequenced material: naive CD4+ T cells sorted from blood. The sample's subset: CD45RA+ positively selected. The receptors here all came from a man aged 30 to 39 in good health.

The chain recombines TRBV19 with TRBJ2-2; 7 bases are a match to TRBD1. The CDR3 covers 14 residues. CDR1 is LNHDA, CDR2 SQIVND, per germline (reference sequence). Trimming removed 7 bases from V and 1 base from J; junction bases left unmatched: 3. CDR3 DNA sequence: TGTGCCAGTAACCGGGACAGGAACACCGGGGAGCTGTTTTTT. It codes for CASNRDRNTGELFF.

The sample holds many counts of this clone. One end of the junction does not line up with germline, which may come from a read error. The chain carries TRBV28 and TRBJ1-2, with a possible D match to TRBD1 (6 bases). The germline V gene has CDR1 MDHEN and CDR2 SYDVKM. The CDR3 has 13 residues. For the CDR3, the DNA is TGTGCCAGCAGTTTCCCGCTGGACAGTCCGCCCTCCTTC. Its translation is CASSFPLDSPPSF.

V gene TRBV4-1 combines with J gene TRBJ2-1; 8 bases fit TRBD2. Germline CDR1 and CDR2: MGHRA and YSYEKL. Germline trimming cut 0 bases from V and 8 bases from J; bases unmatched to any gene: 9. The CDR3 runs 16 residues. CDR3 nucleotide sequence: TGCGCCAGCAGCCAAGAGGGGACTAGGAATCCGCATGAGCAGTTCTTC. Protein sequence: CASSQEGTRNPHEQFF.

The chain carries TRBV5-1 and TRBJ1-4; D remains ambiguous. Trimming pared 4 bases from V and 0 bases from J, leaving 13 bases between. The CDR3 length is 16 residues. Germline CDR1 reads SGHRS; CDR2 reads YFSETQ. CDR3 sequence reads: CASSLGRSATNEKLFF. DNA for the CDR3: TGCGCCAGCAGCCTCGGACGGAGCGCAACTAATGAAAAACTGTTTTTT.

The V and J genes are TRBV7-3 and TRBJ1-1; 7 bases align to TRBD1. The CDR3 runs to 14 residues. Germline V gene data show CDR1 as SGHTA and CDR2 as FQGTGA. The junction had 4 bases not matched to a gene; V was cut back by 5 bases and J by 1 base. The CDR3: CASSATGTNTEAFF. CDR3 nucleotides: TGTGCCAGCAGCGCGACAGGGACGAACACTGAAGCTTTCTTT.

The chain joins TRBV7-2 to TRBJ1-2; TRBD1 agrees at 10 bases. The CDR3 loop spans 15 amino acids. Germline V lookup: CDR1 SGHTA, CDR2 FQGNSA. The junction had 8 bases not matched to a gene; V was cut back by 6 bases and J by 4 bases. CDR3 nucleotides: TGTGCCAGCAGTAGGGACAGGGGTCCTCCCTATGGCTACACCTTC. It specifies CASSRDRGPPYGYTF. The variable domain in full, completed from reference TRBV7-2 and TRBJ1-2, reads GAGVSQSPSNKVTEKGKDVELRCDPISGHTALYWYRQSLGQGLEFLIYFQGNSAPDKSGLPSDRFSAERTGGSVSTLTIQRTQQEDSAVYLCASSRDRGPPYGYTFGSGTRLTVV.

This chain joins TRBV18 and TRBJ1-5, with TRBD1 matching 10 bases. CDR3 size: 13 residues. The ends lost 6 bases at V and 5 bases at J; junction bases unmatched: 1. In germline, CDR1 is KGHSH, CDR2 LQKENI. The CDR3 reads CASSGTGDQPQHF. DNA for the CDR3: TGTGCCAGCTCGGGGACAGGGGATCAGCCCCAGCATTTT.

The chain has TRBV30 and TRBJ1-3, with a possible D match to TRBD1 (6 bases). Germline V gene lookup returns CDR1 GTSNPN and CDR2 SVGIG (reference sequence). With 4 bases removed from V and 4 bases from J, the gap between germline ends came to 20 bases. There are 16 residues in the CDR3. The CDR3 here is CAWKHRQDGIGNTIYF. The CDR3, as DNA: TGTGCCTGGAAACATCGACAGGACGGCATAGGAAACACCATATATTTT.

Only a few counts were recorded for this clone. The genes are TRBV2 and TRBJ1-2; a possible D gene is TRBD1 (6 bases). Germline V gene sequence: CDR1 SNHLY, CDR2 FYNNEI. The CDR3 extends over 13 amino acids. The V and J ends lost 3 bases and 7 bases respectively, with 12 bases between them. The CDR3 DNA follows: TGTGCCAGCAGTGAGGCAGGGGCTGGTGGCTACACCTTC. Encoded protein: CASSEAGAGGYTF.

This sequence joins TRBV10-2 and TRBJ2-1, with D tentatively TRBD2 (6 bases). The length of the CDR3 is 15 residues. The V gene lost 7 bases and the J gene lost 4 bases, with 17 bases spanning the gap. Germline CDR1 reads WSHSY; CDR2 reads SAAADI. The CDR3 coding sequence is TGCGCCAGCAAAATGGCGGGAAACCTTTACAATGAGCAGTTCTTC. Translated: CASKMAGNLYNEQFF.

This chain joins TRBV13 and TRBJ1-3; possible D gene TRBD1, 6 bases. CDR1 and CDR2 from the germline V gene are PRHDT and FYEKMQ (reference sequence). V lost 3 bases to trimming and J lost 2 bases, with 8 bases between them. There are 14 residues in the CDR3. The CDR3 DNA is TGTGCCAGCAGCTTTGCAGGGGCTGGAAACACCATATATTTT. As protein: CASSFAGAGNTIYF.

The CDR3 DNA reads TGCGCCAGCAGCCAGGAGCGGGAGTTGAGCGATGAGCAGTTCTTC. Translated, it gives CASSQERELSDEQFF. The chain combines TRBV4-1 with TRBJ2-1; 8 nucleotides align to TRBD2. Trimming at V came to 3 bases and at J to 8 bases, leaving 9 bases not matched to a gene. This CDR3 spans 15 amino acids. Germline lookup yields CDR1 MGHRA and CDR2 YSYEKL.

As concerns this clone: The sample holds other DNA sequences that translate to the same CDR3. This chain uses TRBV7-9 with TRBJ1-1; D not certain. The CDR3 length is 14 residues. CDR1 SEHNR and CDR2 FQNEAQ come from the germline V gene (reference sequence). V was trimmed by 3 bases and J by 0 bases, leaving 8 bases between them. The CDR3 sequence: CASSFSGVNTEAFF. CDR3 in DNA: TGTGCCAGCAGCTTTTCTGGAGTGAACACTGAAGCTTTCTTT.

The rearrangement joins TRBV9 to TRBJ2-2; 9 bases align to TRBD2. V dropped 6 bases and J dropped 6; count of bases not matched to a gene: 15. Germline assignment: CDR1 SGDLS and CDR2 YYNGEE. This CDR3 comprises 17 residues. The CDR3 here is CASNGLAGPLMAGELFF. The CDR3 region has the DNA TGTGCCAGCAATGGGCTAGCGGGACCCCTTATGGCCGGGGAGCTGTTTTTT.

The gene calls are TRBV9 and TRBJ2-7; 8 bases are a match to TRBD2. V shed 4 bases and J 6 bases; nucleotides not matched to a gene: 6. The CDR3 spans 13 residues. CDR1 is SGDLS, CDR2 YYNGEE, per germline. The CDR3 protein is CASSPRGGFEQYF. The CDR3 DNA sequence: TGTGCCAGCAGCCCCCGGGGGGGATTCGAGCAGTACTTC.

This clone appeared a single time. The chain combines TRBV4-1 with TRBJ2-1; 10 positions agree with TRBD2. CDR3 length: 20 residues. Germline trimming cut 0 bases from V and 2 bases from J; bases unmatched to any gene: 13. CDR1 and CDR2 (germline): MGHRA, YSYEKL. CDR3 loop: CASSQDQRVAGGHPYNEQFF. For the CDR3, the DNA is TGCGCCAGCAGCCAAGATCAACGGGTAGCGGGAGGTCATCCCTACAATGAGCAGTTCTTC.

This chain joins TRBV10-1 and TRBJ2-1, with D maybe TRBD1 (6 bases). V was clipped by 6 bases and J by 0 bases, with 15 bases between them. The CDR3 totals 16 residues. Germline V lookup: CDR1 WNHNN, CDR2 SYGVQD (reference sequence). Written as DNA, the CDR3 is TGCGCCAGCAGCCCCGGACAGACCTTCTCCTACAATGAGCAGTTCTTC. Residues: CASSPGQTFSYNEQFF.

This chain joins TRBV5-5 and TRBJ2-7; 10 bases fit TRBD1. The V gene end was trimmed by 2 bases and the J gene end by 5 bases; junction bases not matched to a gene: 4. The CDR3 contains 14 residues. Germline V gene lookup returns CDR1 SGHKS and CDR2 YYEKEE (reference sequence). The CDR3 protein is CASSFRDRGNEQYF. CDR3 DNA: TGTGCCAGCAGCTTCCGGGACAGGGGTAACGAGCAGTACTTC.

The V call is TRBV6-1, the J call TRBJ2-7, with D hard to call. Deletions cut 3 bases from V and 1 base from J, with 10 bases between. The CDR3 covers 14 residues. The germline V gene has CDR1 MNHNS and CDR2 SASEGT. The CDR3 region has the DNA TGTGCCAGCAGTGAGTGGCAGTGGTCCTACGAGCAGTACTTC. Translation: CASSEWQWSYEQYF.

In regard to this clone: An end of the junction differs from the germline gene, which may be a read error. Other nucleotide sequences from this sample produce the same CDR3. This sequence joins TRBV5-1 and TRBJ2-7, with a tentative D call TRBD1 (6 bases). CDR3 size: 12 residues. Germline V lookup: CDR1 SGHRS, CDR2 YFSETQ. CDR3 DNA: TGTGCCAGCAGCTCCGGACAGTACGAGCAGTACTTC. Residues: CASSSGQYEQYF.